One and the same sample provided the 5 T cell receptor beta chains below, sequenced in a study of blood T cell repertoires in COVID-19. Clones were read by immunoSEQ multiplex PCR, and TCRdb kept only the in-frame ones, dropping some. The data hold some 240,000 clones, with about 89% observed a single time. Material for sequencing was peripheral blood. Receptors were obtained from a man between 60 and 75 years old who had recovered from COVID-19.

CDR3 coding DNA: TGTGCCAGCAGCTTAGCGGTACAGATCCAAGAGACCCAGTACTTC. Protein product: CASSLAVQIQETQYF. The chain joins TRBV7-2 to TRBJ2-5; D gene unclear. This CDR3 has 15 residues. V lost 0 bases, J lost 1 base, and 9 bases lay in between. CDR1 and CDR2 (germline): SGHTA, FQGNSA.

In nucleotides, the CDR3 is TGCAGTGCTAGTACCACAGGGACCGGGACTGAAGCTTTCTTT. This gives the protein CSASTTGTGTEAFF. The J gene is TRBJ1-1, the V gene TRBV20-1; D may be TRBD1 (6 bases). Trimming cost V 3 bases and J 5 bases, with 16 bases left between them. Germline CDR1 and CDR2: DFQATT and SNEGSKA (reference sequence). The CDR3 loop spans 14 amino acids.

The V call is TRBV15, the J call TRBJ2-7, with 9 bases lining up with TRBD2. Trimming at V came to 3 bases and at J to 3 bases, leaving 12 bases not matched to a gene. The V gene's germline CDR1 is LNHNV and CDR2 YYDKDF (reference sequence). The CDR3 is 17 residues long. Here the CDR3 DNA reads TGTGCCACCAGCAGGTCCGCCGGCGGGAGGGGAAACTACGAGCAGTACTTC. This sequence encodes CATSRSAGGRGNYEQYF.

CDR3 DNA sequence: TGTGCCAGCAGCTCTGCTAGCGGGGCTGTCACCGGGGAGCTGTTTTTT. It encodes CASSSASGAVTGELFF. The J gene is TRBJ2-2, the V gene TRBV9, with 9 positions matching TRBD2. V lost 4 bases to trimming and J lost 4 bases; unmatched junction nucleotides: 8. The CDR3 totals 16 residues. Germline V gene lookup returns CDR1 SGDLS and CDR2 YYNGEE.

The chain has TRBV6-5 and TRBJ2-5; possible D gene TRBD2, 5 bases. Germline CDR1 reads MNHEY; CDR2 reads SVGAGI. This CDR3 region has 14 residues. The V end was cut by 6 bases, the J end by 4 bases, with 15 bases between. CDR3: CASSAPGMRETQYF. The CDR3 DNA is TGTGCCAGCAGCGCTCCGGGGATGCGAGAGACCCAGTACTTC.